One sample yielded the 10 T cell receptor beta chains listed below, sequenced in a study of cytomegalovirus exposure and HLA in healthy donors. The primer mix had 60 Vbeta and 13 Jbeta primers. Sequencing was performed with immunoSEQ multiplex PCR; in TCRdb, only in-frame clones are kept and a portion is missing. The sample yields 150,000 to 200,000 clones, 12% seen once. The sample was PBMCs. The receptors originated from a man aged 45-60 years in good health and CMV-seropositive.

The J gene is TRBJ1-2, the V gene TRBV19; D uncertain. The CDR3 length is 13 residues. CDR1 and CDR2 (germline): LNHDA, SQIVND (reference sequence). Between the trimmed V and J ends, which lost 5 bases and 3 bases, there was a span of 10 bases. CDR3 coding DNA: TGTGCCAGTAGTTTACTGAGGGACTATGGCTACACCTTC. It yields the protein CASSLLRDYGYTF.

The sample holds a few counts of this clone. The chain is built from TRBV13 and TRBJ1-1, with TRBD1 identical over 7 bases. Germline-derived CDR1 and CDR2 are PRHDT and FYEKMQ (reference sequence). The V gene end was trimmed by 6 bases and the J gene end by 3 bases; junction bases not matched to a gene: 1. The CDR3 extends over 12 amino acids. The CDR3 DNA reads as TGTGCCAGCAGACAGGGGTACACTGAAGCTTTCTTT. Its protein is CASRQGYTEAFF. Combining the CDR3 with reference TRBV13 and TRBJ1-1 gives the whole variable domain AAGVIQSPRHLIKEKRETATLKCYPIPRHDTVYWYQQGPGQDPQFLISFYEKMQSDKGSIPDRFSAQQFSDYHSELNMSSLELGDSALYFCASRQGYTEAFFGQGTRLTVV.

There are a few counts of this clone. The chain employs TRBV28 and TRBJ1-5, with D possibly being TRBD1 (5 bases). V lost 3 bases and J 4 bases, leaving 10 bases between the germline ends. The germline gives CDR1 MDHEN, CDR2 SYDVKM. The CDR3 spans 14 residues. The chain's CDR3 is CASSLSGSNQPQHF. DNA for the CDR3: TGTGCCAGCAGTTTGTCAGGGTCAAATCAGCCCCAGCATTTT.

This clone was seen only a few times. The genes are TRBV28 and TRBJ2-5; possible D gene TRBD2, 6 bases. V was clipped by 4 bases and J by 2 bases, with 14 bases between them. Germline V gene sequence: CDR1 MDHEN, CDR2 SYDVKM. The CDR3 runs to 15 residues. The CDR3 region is CASSSSRRGQETQYF. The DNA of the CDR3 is TGTGCCAGCAGTTCGTCGCGGAGGGGACAAGAGACCCAGTACTTC.

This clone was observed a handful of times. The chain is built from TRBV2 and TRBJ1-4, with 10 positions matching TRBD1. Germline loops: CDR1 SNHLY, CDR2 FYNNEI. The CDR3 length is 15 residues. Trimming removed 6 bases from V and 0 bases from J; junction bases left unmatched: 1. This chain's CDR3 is CASRDRGTTNEKLFF. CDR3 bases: TGTGCCAGCAGGGACAGGGGGACAACTAATGAAAAACTGTTTTTT.

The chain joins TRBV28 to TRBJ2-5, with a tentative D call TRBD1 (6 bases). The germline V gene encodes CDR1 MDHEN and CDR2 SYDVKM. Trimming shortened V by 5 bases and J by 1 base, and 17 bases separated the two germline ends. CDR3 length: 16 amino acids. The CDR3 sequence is CASSRETGMSQETQYF. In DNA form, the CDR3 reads TGTGCCAGCAGTCGCGAAACAGGGATGAGCCAAGAGACCCAGTACTTC. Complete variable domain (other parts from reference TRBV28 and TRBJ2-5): DVKVTQSSRYLVKRTGEKVFLECVQDMDHENMFWYRQDPGLGLRLIYFSYDVKMKEKGDIPEGYSVSREKKERFSLILESASTNQTSMYLCASSRETGMSQETQYFGPGTRLLVL.

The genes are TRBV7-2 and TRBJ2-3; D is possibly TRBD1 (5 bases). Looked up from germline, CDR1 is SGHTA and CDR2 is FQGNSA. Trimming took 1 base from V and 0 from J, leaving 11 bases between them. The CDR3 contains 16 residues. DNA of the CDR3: TGTGCCAGCAGCTTAGGGCAGGGCATAAGCACAGATACGCAGTATTTT. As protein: CASSLGQGISTDTQYF.

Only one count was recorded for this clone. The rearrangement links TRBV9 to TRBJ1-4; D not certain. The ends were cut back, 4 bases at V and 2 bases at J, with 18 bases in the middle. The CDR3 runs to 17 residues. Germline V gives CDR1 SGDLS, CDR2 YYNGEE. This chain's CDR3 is CASSSPEFSPTNEKLFF. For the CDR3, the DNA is TGTGCCAGCAGCTCCCCGGAGTTTAGTCCCACTAATGAAAAACTGTTTTTT.

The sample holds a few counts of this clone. This CDR3 is CASSFGLALPSGANVLTF. In DNA, the CDR3 is TGTGCCAGCAGCTTCGGACTAGCGCTACCCTCTGGGGCCAACGTCCTGACTTTC. The chain recombines TRBV9 with TRBJ2-6; 9 bases line up with TRBD2. This CDR3 has 18 amino acids. Trimming at V came to 4 bases and at J to 0 bases, leaving 8 bases not matched to a gene. CDR1 SGDLS and CDR2 YYNGEE come from the germline V gene.

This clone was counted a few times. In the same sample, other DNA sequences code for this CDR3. The CDR3 region is CASSLRTGETQYF. The CDR3 DNA is TGTGCCAGCAGCTTACGGACAGGGGAGACCCAGTACTTC. The rearrangement uses TRBV5-6 and TRBJ2-5; 8 positions agree with TRBD1. In germline, CDR1 is SGHDT, CDR2 YYEEEE. The CDR3 sequence is 13 residues long. The trim removed 2 bases at V and 5 bases at J, leaving 2 bases unmatched. Complete variable domain (other parts from reference TRBV5-6 and TRBJ2-5): DAGVTQSPTHLIKTRGQQVTLRCSPKSGHDTVSWYQQALGQGPQFIFQYYEEEERQRGNFPDRFSGHQFPNYSSELNVNALLLGDSALYLCASSLRTGETQYFGPGTRLLVL.